These T cell receptor beta chains were read from a single sample in a study of neurological immune-mediated disorders. TCRdb recomputed calls from the 5' RACE reads with MiXCR, one row per CDR3 protein. This repertoire shows fewer than 60,000 distinct CDR3 sequences, over 10% found once; its top ten account for 4.5% to 5.5%. The sequenced material came from PBMCs. Receptor source: a male donor with HTLV-1-associated myelopathy (HAM/TSP). CDR3s include the opening cysteine and the closing phenylalanine or tryptophan. The D gene is left open where the match is weak. Size tells how often a clone was seen (once, few, many) or the class of an expanded clone, and some rows leave it out.

TRBV20-1	TRBD2	TRBJ2-7	NA	CSARPTSGTLGYEQYF	TGCAGTGCTAGACCTACTAGCGGCACTCTGGGCTACGAGCAGTACTTC
TRBV10-3	NA	TRBJ2-5	many	CAISEGHPGETQYF	TGTGCCATCAGTGAGGGGCACCCCGGGGAGACCCAGTACTTC
TRBV20-1	NA	TRBJ1-5	many	CSARDPSVVGQPQHF	TGCAGTGCTAGAGATCCGTCAGTCGTGGGTCAGCCCCAGCATTTT
TRBV12-3/TRBV12-4	NA	TRBJ2-1	many	CASTFVGGAGNEQFF	TGTGCCAGCACTTTCGTCGGGGGCGCGGGAAATGAGCAGTTCTTC
TRBV3-1	NA	TRBJ1-2	many	CASSQGRRGINYGYTF	TGTGCCAGCAGCCAAGGTCGGCGGGGGATTAACTATGGCTACACCTTC
TRBV5-1	NA	TRBJ2-7	many	CASSFQESSYEQYF	TGCGCCAGCAGCTTCCAGGAATCCTCCTACGAGCAGTACTTC
TRBV5-1	NA	TRBJ1-1	many	CASSKVPNTEAFF	TGCGCCAGCAGTAAGGTCCCCAACACTGAAGCTTTCTTT
TRBV6-2/TRBV6-3	TRBD1	TRBJ1-6	NA	CASSYGTDNSPLHF	TGTGCCAGCAGTTACGGGACAGATAATTCACCCCTCCACTTT
TRBV7-2	NA	TRBJ1-1	many	CASSLGTGAQAFF	TGTGCCAGCAGCTTAGGTACGGGGGCACAAGCTTTCTTT
TRBV12-3/TRBV12-4	TRBD1	TRBJ1-2	many	CASSFTPRQGAGYTF	TGTGCCAGCAGCTTTACGCCCAGACAGGGGGCTGGCTACACCTTC
TRBV7-2	TRBD2	TRBJ2-1	NA	CASSSTWASGGLEQFF	TGTGCCAGCAGCTCCACCTGGGCTAGCGGGGGACTTGAGCAGTTCTTC
TRBV5-1	NA	TRBJ1-1	many	CASSFLEGNTEAFF	TGCGCCAGCAGCTTCCTGGAAGGGAACACTGAAGCTTTCTTT
TRBV5-1	TRBD1	TRBJ1-5	many	CASSETGSQPQHF	TGCGCCAGCAGCGAGACAGGGAGCCAGCCCCAGCATTTT
TRBV7-2	TRBD1	TRBJ1-6	many	CASSYRDRNSPLHF	TGTGCCAGCAGCTACCGGGACAGGAATTCACCCCTCCACTTT
TRBV28	TRBD1	TRBJ2-7	many	CASSPTGGEQYF	TGTGCCAGCAGTCCCACAGGGGGCGAGCAGTACTTC
TRBV20-1	TRBD2	TRBJ2-1	many	CSARLAGGPGNEQFF	TGCAGTGCTAGACTGGCGGGGGGGCCTGGGAATGAGCAGTTCTTC
TRBV5-1	NA	TRBJ2-3	NA	CASNLTRDTQYF	TGCGCCAGCAACCTGACACGAGATACGCAGTATTTT
TRBV20-1	TRBD2	TRBJ2-5	many	CSARATRGDEETQYF	TGCAGTGCTAGAGCCACTCGGGGGGACGAAGAGACCCAGTACTTC
TRBV20-1	NA	TRBJ2-1	many	CSARDARQVDNEQFF	TGCAGTGCTAGAGATGCGCGACAGGTGGACAATGAGCAGTTCTTC
TRBV20-1	TRBD2	TRBJ2-5	many	CSAKIAGRLQETQYF	TGCAGTGCTAAGATAGCGGGGAGACTCCAAGAGACCCAGTACTTC
TRBV5-1	NA	TRBJ2-7	NA	CASSFYICSASLVRYEQYF	NA
TRBV20-1	NA	TRBJ1-1	many	CSEFDSLLMNTEAFF	TGCAGTGAATTCGACAGCCTACTGATGAACACTGAAGCTTTCTTT
TRBV4-1	TRBD1	TRBJ2-1	NA	CASSQEGTVMDEQFF	TGCGCCAGCAGCCAAGAGGGGACAGTTATGGATGAGCAGTTCTTC
TRBV25-1	TRBD1	TRBJ2-2	many	CASRLGDRGGAGELFF	TGTGCCAGCCGCCTGGGGGACAGGGGAGGAGCCGGGGAGCTGTTTTTT
TRBV18	NA	TRBJ2-3	many	CASSPSVRTNTDTQYF	TGTGCCAGCTCACCCTCCGTCAGGACAAACACAGATACGCAGTATTTT
TRBV4-3	NA	TRBJ2-3	many	CASSQVFGSTDTQYF	TGCGCCAGCAGCCAAGTCTTTGGAAGCACAGATACGCAGTATTTT
TRBV5-6	TRBD1	TRBJ2-7	many	CASSSGQELREQYF	TGTGCCAGCAGCTCGGGACAGGAGTTGAGGGAGCAGTACTTC
TRBV2	NA	TRBJ1-5	NA	CASTAGGEDQPQHF	TGTGCCAGCACGGCCGGGGGAGAGGATCAGCCCCAGCATTTT